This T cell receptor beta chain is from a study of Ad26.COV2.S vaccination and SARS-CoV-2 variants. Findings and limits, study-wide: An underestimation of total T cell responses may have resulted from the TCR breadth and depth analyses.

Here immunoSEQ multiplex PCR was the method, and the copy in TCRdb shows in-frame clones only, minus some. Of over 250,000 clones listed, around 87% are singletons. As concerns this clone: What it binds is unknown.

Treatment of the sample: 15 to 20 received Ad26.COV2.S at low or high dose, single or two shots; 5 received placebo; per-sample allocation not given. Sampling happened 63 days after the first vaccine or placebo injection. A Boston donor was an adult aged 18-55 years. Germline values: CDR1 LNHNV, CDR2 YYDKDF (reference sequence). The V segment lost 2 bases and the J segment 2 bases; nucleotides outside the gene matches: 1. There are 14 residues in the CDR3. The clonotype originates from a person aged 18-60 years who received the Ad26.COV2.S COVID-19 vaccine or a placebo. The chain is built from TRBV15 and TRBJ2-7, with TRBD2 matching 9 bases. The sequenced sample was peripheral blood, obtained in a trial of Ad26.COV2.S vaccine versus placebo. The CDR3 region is CATSRLAGPYEQYF. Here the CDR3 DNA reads TGTGCCACCAGCAGACTAGCGGGGCCCTACGAGCAGTACTTC.